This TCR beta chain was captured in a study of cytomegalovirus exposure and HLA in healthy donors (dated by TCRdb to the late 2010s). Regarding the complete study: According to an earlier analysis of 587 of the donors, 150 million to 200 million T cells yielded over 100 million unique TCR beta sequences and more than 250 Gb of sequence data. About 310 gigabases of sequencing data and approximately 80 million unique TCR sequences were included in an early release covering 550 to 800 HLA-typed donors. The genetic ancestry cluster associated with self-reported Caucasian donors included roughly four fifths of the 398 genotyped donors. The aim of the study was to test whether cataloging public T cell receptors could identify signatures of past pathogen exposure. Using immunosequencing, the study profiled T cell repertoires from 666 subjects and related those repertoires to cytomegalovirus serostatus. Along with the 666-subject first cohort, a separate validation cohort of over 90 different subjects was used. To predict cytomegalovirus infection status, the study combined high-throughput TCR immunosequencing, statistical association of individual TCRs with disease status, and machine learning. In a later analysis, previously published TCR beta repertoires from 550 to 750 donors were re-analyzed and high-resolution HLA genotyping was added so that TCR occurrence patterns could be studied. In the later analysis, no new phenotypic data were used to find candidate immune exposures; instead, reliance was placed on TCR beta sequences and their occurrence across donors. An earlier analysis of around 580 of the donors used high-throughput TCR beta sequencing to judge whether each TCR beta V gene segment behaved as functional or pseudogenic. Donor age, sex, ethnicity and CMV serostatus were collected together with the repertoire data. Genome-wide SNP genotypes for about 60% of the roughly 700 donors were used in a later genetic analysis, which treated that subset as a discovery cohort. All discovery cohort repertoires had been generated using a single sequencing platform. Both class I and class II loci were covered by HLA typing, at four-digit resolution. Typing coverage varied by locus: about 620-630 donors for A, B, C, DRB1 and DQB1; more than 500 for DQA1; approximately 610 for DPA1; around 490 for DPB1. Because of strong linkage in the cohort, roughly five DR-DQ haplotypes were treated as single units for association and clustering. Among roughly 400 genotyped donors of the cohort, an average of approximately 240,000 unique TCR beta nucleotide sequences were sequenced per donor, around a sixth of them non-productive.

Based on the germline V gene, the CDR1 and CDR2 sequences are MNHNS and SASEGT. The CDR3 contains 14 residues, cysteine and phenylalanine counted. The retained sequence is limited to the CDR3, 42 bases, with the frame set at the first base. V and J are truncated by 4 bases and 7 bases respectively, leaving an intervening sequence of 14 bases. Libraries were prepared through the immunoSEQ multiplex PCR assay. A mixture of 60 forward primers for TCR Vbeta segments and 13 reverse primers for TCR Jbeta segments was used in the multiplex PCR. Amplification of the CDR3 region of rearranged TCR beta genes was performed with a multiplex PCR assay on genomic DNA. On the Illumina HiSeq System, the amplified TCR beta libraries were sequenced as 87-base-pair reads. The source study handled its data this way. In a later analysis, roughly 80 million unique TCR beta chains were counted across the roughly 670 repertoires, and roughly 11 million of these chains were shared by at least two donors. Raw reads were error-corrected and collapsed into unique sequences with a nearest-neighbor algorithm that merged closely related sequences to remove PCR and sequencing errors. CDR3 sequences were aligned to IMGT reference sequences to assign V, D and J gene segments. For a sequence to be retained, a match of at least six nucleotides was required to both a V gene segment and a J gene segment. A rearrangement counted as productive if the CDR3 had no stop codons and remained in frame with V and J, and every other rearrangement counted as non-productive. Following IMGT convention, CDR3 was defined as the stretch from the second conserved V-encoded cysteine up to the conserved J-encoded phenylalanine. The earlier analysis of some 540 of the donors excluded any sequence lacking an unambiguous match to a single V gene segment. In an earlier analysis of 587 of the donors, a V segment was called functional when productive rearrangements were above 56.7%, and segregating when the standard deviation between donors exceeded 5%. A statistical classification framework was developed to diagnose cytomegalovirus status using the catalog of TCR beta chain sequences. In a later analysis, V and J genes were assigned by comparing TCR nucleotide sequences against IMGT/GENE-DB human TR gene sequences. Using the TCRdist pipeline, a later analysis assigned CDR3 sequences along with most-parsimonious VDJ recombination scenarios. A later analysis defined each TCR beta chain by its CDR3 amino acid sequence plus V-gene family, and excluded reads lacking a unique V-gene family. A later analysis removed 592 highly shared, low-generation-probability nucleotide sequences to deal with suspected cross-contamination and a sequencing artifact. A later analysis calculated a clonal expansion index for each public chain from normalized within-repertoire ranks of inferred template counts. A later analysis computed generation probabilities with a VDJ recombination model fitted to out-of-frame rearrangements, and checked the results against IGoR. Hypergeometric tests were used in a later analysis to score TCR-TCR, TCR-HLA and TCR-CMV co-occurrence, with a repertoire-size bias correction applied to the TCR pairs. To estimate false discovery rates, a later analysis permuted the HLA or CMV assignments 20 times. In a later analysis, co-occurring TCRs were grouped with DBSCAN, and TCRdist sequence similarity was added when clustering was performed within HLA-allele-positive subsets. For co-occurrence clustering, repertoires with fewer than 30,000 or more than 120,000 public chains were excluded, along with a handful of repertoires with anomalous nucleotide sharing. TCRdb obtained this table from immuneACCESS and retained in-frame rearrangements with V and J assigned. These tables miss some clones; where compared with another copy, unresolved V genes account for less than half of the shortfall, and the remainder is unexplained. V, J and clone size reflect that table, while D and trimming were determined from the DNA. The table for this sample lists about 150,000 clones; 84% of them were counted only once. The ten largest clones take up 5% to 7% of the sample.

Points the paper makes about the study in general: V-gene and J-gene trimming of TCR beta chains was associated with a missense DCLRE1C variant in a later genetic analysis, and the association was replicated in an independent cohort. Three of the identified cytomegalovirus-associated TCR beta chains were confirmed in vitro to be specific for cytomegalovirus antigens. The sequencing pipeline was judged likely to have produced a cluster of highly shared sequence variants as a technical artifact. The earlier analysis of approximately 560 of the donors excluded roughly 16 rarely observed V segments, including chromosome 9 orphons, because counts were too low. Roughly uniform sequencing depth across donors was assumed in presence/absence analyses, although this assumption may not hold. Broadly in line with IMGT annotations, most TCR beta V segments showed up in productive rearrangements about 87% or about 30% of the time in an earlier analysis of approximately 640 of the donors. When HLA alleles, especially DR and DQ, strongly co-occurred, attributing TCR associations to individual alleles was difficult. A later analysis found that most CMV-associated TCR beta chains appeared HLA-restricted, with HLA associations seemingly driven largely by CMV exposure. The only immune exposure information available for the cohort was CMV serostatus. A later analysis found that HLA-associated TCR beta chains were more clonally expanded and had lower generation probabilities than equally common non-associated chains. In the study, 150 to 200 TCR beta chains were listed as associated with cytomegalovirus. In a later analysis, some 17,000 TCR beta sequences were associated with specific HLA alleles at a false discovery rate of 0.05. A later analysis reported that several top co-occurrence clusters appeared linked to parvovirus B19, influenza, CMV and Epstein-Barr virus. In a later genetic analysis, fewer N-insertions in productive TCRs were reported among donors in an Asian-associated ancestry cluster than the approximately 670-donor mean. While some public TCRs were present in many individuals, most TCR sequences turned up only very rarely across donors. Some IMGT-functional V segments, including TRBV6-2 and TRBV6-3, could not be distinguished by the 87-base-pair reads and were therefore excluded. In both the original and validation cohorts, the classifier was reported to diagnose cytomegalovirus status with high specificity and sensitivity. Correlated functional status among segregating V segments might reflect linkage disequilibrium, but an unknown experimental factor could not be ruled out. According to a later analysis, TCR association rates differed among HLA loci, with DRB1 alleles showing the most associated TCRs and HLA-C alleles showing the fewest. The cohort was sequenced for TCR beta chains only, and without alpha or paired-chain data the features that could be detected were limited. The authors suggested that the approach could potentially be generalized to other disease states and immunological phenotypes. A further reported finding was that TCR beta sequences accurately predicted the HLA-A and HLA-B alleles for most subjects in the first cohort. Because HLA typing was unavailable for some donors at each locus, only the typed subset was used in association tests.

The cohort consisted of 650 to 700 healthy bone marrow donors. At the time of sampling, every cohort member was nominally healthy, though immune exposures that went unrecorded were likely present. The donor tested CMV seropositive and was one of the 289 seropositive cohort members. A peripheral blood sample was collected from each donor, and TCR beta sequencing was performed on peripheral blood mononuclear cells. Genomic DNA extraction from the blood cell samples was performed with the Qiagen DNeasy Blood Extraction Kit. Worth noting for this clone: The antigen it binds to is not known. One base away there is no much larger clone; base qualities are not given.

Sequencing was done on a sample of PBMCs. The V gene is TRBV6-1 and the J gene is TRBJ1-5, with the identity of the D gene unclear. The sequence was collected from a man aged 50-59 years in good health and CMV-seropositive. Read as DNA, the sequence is TGTGCCAGCAGTGGTTCAAGAGATTGGCAGCCCCAGCATTTT. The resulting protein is CASSGSRDWQPQHF.